This T cell receptor (beta chain) emerged from a study of T cells after yellow fever vaccination. This CDR3 region has 15 residues. Germline CDR1 is MDHEN and CDR2 is SYDVKM. Trimming cost V 4 bases and J 6 bases, with 15 bases left between them. This clonotype was observed a handful of times. TCRdb called the 5' RACE reads again in MiXCR, with one record for every CDR3 protein. The table records 230,000 or so distinct CDR3 sequences, around 6.7% of them present only once. The sequence derives from a man aged 25 to 40 who received the YFV17D yellow fever vaccine. Here the sequenced sample was CD4+ T cells sorted from PBMCs, taken on the day of the yellow fever booster vaccination. This chain connects TRBV28 to TRBJ2-2, with D perhaps TRBD2 (5 bases). The CDR3 DNA follows: TGTGCCAGCAGTTGGCTAGCTCCCCCCCCCGGGGAGCTGTTTTTT. Translated, it gives CASSWLAPPPGELFF.